Listed here are 23 T cell receptor beta chains from one sample, sequenced in a study of CD8 T cells in Susac syndrome. Random hexamers served to reverse transcribe about 0.5 to 1 ug RNA. TCRdb called the immunoSEQ multiplex PCR reads again in MiXCR, with one record for every CDR3 protein. The sample yields under 250,000 distinct CDR3 sequences, about 94% seen once. Specimen: CD4+ T cells from PBMCs. These receptors came from a human donor with Susac syndrome.

The chain carries TRBV12-3 or TRBV12-4 and TRBJ1-3, with a possible D match to TRBD1 (6 bases). The CDR3 extends over 14 amino acids. V was cut by 5 bases and J by 2 bases, with 10 bases left in between. The CDR3 sequence is CASSPQGTGNTIYF. In nucleotides, the CDR3 is TGTGCCAGCAGTCCACAGGGTACTGGAAACACCATATATTTT.

This chain connects TRBV28 to TRBJ1-1; no clear D. The CDR3 sequence is 13 residues long. Per the germline V gene, CDR1 is MDHEN and CDR2 is SYDVKM. The V gene lost 7 bases and the J gene lost 9 bases, with 18 bases spanning the gap. CDR3 protein: CASTPSQTRKAFF. CDR3 bases: TGTGCCAGCACCCCATCTCAGACTCGGAAAGCTTTCTTT.

This clonotype has only one observation. The chain joins TRBV9 to TRBJ2-2; D not certain. Trimming took 5 bases from V and 3 from J, leaving 5 bases between them. CDR1 is SGDLS and CDR2 is YYNGEE in the germline V gene. This CDR3 has 12 residues. In DNA, the CDR3 is TGTGCCAGCAGTTATTACACCGGGGAGCTGTTTTTT. Protein: CASSYYTGELFF.

This clonotype has just one count. The rearrangement joins TRBV29-1 to TRBJ1-1, with D tentatively TRBD1 (6 bases). Per germline, CDR1 SQVTM and CDR2 ANQGSEA. The ends were cut back, 8 bases at V and 0 bases at J, with 10 bases in the middle. The CDR3 totals 12 residues. The CDR3 loop reads CSMNRVNTEAFF. DNA of the CDR3: TGCAGCATGAACAGGGTGAACACTGAAGCTTTCTTT. The full variable domain, rest sourced from reference TRBV29-1 and TRBJ1-1, is SAVISQKPSRDICQRGTSLTIQCQVDSQVTMMFWYRQQPGQSLTLIATANQGSEATYESGFVIDKFPISRPNLTFSTLTVSNMSPEDSSIYLCSMNRVNTEAFFGQGTRLTVV.

The chain employs TRBV19 and TRBJ1-1; TRBD1 aligns across 8 bases. The V gene end was trimmed by 6 bases and the J gene end by 7 bases; junction bases not matched to a gene: 10. The CDR3 runs 14 residues. CDR1 and CDR2 from the germline V gene are LNHDA and SQIVND (reference sequence). The CDR3 DNA sequence: TGTGCCAGTAGGGAAGGGACAGGCCTCTATGAAGCTTTCTTT. This encodes CASREGTGLYEAFF. The full variable domain, its missing parts supplied by reference TRBV19 and TRBJ1-1, is DGGITQSPKYLFRKEGQNVTLSCEQNLNHDAMYWYRQDPGQGLRLIYYSQIVNDFQKGDIAEGYSVSREKKESFPLTVTSAQKNPTAFYLCASREGTGLYEAFFGQGTRLTVV.

This rearrangement joins TRBV2 to TRBJ2-5, with D uncertain. V was shortened by 4 bases and J by 5 bases, with 5 bases between the two germline ends. Germline loops: CDR1 SNHLY, CDR2 FYNNEI. This CDR3 is built from 11 residues. The CDR3 region has the DNA TGTGCCAGCAGTGGGCGGGAGACCCAGTACTTC. This gives the protein CASSGRETQYF.

The rearrangement links TRBV19 to TRBJ2-2; the match to TRBD1 covers 7 bases. The CDR3 loop spans 16 amino acids. V shed 5 bases, J shed 1 base, and the junction held 7 bases outside the gene matches. CDR1 is LNHDA, CDR2 SQIVND, per germline (reference sequence). The CDR3 nucleotides read TGTGCCAGTAGTGAACCCCGACAGGGGAACACCGGGGAGCTGTTTTTT. Protein: CASSEPRQGNTGELFF.

The chain employs TRBV9 and TRBJ1-2, with D unclear. The germline CDR1 and CDR2 sequences are SGDLS and YYNGEE. V was shortened by 3 bases and J by 2 bases, with 20 bases between the two germline ends. This CDR3 has 17 amino acids. The chain's CDR3 is CASSELNGGEVNYGYTF. Written as DNA, the CDR3 is TGTGCCAGCAGCGAGCTAAATGGCGGGGAGGTGAACTATGGCTACACCTTC.

The chain is built from TRBV20-1 and TRBJ1-1; no clear D gene. CDR1 is DFQATT and CDR2 is SNEGSKA in the germline V gene (reference sequence). Trimming removed 0 bases from V and 1 base from J, with 12 bases in between. The CDR3 covers 15 residues. The CDR3 sequence: CSARDSGRWNTEAFF. CDR3 in DNA: TGCAGTGCTAGAGATTCTGGGCGGTGGAACACTGAAGCTTTCTTT.

V and J are TRBV14 and TRBJ1-2, with D unresolved. The germline V gene encodes CDR1 SGHDN and CDR2 FVKESK. The CDR3 covers 13 residues. V shed 3 bases and J shed 3 bases, with 8 bases lying between them. The DNA for the CDR3 is TGTGCCAGCAGCCAGAGGTGGGACTATGGCTACACCTTC. This gives the protein CASSQRWDYGYTF.

This chain links TRBV6-1 with TRBJ1-5; perhaps TRBD1 as D (5 bases). The V gene lost 2 bases and the J gene lost 7 bases, with 9 bases spanning the gap. Germline CDR1 is MNHNS and CDR2 is SASEGT. The CDR3 has 13 amino acids. CDR3 nucleotides: TGTGCCAGCAGTGAAAGGGGTAACCAGCCCCAGCATTTT. Translation gives CASSERGNQPQHF.

The rearrangement uses TRBV20-1 and TRBJ1-2; 11 bases are shared with TRBD1. Germline V gene lookup returns CDR1 DFQATT and CDR2 SNEGSKA (reference sequence). V gave up 0 bases and J gave up 8 bases; unmatched junction bases: 5. The CDR3 extends over 14 amino acids. The CDR3 DNA follows: TGCAGTGCTAGAGAAAGGGACAGGGGGGGAGGCTACACCTTC. Amino acids: CSARERDRGGGYTF.

This chain connects TRBV3-1 to TRBJ2-3; D remains ambiguous. Per germline, CDR1 LGHDT and CDR2 YNNKEL (reference sequence). The CDR3 sequence is 15 residues long. Between the trimmed V and J ends, which lost 3 bases and 3 bases, there was a span of 13 bases. CDR3 bases: TGTGCCAGCAGCCATCAACGACGGATGACAGATACGCAGTATTTT. Amino acids: CASSHQRRMTDTQYF.

V and J are TRBV4-3 and TRBJ1-6; TRBD1 agrees at 7 bases. The CDR3 length is 15 residues. Trimming at V came to 0 bases and at J to 5 bases, leaving 1 base not matched to a gene. From germline, CDR1 is LGHNA and CDR2 YSLEER. This chain's CDR3 is CASSQEGQDNSPLHF. CDR3 bases: TGCGCCAGCAGCCAAGAAGGACAGGATAATTCACCCCTCCACTTT.

The chain couples TRBV29-1 to TRBJ2-7; tentatively, D is TRBD2 (5 bases). Germline CDR1 SQVTM, CDR2 ANQGSEA. The CDR3 is 11 amino acids. V was clipped by 6 bases and J by 5 bases, with 11 bases between them. Here the CDR3 DNA reads TGCAGCGTCCGACGAGGGAACGAGCAGTACTTC. This gives the protein CSVRRGNEQYF.

This chain uses TRBV7-9 with TRBJ2-3, with D possibly being TRBD1 or TRBD2 (5 bases each). V dropped 1 base and J dropped 2 bases, with 10 bases sitting between them. Germline lookup yields CDR1 SEHNR and CDR2 FQNEAQ (reference sequence). There are 15 residues in the CDR3. CDR3 region: CASSLVTGLTDTQYF. The CDR3 DNA sequence: TGTGCCAGCAGCTTAGTTACGGGGCTCACAGATACGCAGTATTTT.

For the CDR3, the DNA is TGTGCCAGCAGCTTAGGGGCCGCCAACAATGAGCAGTTCTTC. Amino acid sequence: CASSLGAANNEQFF. The V gene is TRBV7-3, the J gene TRBJ2-1; possibly TRBD1 for D (5 bases). The CDR3 is 14 residues long. The V and J ends lost 2 bases and 5 bases respectively, with 10 bases between them. Germline V gene data show CDR1 as SGHTA and CDR2 as FQGTGA.

V is TRBV3-1 and J is TRBJ2-3; D possibly corresponds to TRBD2 (5 bases). Germline V CDR1 and CDR2: LGHDT, YNNKEL (reference sequence). V lost 4 bases, J lost 0 bases, and 11 bases lay in between. This CDR3 region has 15 residues. CDR3 loop: CASSPLEGSTDTQYF. The CDR3 DNA is TGTGCCAGCAGCCCCCTTGAGGGAAGCACAGATACGCAGTATTTT.

This clonotype was picked up one time. This rearrangement joins TRBV25-1 to TRBJ2-7; D unresolved. This CDR3 is built from 11 residues. V was shortened by 7 bases and J by 4 bases, with 8 bases between the two germline ends. The germline V gene encodes CDR1 MGHDK and CDR2 SYGVNS. The CDR3 reads CASIGQYEQYF. The CDR3, as DNA: TGTGCCAGCATCGGCCAATACGAGCAGTACTTC.

The rearrangement links TRBV18 to TRBJ2-1; 9 bases align to TRBD2. There are 14 residues in the CDR3. Germline loops: CDR1 KGHSH, CDR2 LQKENI. The V segment lost 3 bases and the J segment 9 bases; nucleotides outside the gene matches: 6. The CDR3 loop reads CASSPTSGSGEQFF. The DNA of the CDR3 is TGTGCCAGCTCACCGACTAGCGGATCGGGTGAGCAGTTCTTC.

The J gene is TRBJ1-1, the V gene TRBV3-1; 8 nucleotides align to TRBD1. J gave up 8 bases and V 4 bases, and 3 bases lay outside the gene matches. CDR1 and CDR2 from the germline V gene are LGHDT and YNNKEL (reference sequence). The length of the CDR3 is 12 residues. CDR3 sequence: CASSLRTGEAFF. CDR3 in DNA: TGTGCCAGCAGCCTACGGACAGGGGAAGCTTTCTTT.

This chain connects TRBV7-9 to TRBJ1-2; tentatively, D is TRBD1 (6 bases). The V end was cut by 4 bases, the J end by 4 bases, with 16 bases between. CDR3 length: 15 amino acids. CDR1 and CDR2 from the germline V gene are SEHNR and FQNEAQ (reference sequence). CDR3 amino acids: CASSSPGRGGYGYTF. The CDR3 DNA sequence: TGTGCCAGCAGCTCTCCGGGCAGGGGAGGCTATGGCTACACCTTC.

The chain combines TRBV7-9 with TRBJ2-1, with unresolved D. Germline assignment: CDR1 SEHNR and CDR2 FQNEAQ (reference sequence). The CDR3 consists of 11 residues. V lost 3 bases and J lost 10, with 7 bases in between. CDR3: CASSFYDEQFF. CDR3 nucleotides: TGTGCCAGCAGCTTCTACGACGAGCAGTTCTTC.